The sequence of this TCR beta chain was determined in a study of blood T cell repertoires in COVID-19. About the study: Sources were T cells, B-cell-depleted T cells, or PBMCs; the material itself was cDNA or gDNA.

Original processing notes: Nucleated cell number was recorded as an estimate derived from reference gene primer amplification. Some clones are missing from TCRdb's copy, which holds only in-frame ones; the method was immunoSEQ multiplex PCR. From that table come the V and J calls and clone size; the DNA was used to work out D and trimming. The sample lists about 83,000 clones, around 90% seen once, with 3% in the top ten. The specimen sequenced was peripheral blood. The receptor was isolated from a woman aged 50 to 60 with active or convalescent COVID-19.

The CDR3 nucleotides read TGTGCCAGCAGCAAAGGTCGAAGGACAAACTATGGCTACACCTTC. Amino acids: CASSKGRRTNYGYTF. The genes are TRBV21-1 and TRBJ1-2; the D segment call TRBD1 is taken from the table without a DNA check. TRBV21-1 is flagged as a pseudogene. CDR3 length equals 15 residues.